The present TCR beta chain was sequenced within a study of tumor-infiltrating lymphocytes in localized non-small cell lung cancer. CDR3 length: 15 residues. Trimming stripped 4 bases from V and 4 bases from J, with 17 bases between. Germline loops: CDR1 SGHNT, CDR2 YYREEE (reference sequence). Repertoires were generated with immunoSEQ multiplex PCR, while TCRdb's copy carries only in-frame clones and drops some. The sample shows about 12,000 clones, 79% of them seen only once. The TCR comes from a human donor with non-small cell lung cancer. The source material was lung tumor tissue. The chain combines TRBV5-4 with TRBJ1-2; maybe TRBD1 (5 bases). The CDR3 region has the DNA TGTGCCAGCAGCCCAACCCGGGGGAGGGGCTATGGCTACACCTTC. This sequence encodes CASSPTRGRGYGYTF. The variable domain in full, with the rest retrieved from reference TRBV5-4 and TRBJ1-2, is ETGVTQSPTHLIKTRGQQVTLRCSSQSGHNTVSWYQQALGQGPQFIFQYYREEENGRGNFPPRFSGLQFPNYSSELNVNALELDDSALYLCASSPTRGRGYGYTFGSGTRLTVV.